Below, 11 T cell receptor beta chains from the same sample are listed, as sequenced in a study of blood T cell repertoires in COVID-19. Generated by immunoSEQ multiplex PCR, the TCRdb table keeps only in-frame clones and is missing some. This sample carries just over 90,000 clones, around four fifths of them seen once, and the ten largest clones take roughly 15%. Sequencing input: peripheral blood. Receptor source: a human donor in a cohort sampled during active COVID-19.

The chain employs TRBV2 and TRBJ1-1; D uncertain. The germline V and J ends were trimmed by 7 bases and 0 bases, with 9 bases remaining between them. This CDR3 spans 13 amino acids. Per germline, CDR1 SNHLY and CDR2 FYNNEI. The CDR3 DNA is TGTGCCAGCAATCGGGAGGTGAACACTGAAGCTTTCTTT. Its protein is CASNREVNTEAFF. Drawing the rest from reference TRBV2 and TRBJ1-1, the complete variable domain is EPEVTQTPSHQVTQMGQEVILRCVPISNHLYFYWYRQILGQKVEFLVSFYNNEISEKSEIFDDQFSVERPDGSNFTLKIRSTKLEDSAMYFCASNREVNTEAFFGQGTRLTVV.

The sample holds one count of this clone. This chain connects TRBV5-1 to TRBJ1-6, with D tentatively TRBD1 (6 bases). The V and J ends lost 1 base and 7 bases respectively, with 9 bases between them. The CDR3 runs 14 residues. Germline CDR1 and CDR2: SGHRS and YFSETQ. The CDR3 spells CASSLFGGNSPLHF. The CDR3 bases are TGCGCCAGCAGCTTGTTTGGGGGCAATTCACCCCTCCACTTT.

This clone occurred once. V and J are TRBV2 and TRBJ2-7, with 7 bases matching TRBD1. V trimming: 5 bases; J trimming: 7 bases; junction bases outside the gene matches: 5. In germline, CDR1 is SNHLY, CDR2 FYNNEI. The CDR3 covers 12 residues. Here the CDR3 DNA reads TGTGCCAGCAGTCTGGGACAGTGGGAGCAGTACTTC. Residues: CASSLGQWEQYF.

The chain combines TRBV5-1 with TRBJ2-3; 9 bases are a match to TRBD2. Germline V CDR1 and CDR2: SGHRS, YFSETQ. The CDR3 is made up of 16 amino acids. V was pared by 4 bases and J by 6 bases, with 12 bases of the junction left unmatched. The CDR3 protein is CASSPIAGANTDTQYF. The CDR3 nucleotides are TGCGCCAGCAGCCCGATAGCGGGGGCAAACACTGATACGCAGTATTTT. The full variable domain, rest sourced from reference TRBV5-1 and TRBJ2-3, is KAGVTQTPRYLIKTRGQQVTLSCSPISGHRSVSWYQQTPGQGLQFLFEYFSETQRNKGNFPGRFSGRQFSNSRSEMNVSTLELGDSALYLCASSPIAGANTDTQYFGPGTRLTVL.

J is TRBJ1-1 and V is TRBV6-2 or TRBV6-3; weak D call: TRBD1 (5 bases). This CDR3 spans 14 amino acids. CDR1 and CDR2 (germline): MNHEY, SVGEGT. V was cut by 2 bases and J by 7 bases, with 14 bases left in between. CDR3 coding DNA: TGTGCCAGCAGTTACGGATGGGGCGGGGATGAAGCTTTCTTT. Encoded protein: CASSYGWGGDEAFF.

CDR3 sequence (DNA): TGTGCCAGTAGTATGATAAGCGGGACCACCGGGGAGCTGTTTTTT. Amino acids: CASSMISGTTGELFF. This rearrangement joins TRBV19 to TRBJ2-2; TRBD2 matches 7 bases. The CDR3 spans 15 residues. The germline gives CDR1 LNHDA, CDR2 SQIVND (reference sequence). Unmatched junction bases numbered 5, after V lost 3 bases and J lost 4 bases. The whole variable domain, filled in from reference TRBV19 and TRBJ2-2, reads DGGITQSPKYLFRKEGQNVTLSCEQNLNHDAMYWYRQDPGQGLRLIYYSQIVNDFQKGDIAEGYSVSREKKESFPLTVTSAQKNPTAFYLCASSMISGTTGELFFGEGSRLTVL.

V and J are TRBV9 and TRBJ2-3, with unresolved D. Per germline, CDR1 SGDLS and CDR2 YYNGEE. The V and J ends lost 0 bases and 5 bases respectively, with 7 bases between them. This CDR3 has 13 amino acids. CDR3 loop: CASSVDFRDTQYF. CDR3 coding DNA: TGTGCCAGCAGCGTAGATTTCAGAGATACGCAGTATTTT. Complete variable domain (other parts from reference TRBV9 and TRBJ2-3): DSGVTQTPKHLITATGQRVTLRCSPRSGDLSVYWYQQSLDQGLQFLIQYYNGEERAKGNILERFSAQQFPDLHSELNLSSLELGDSALYFCASSVDFRDTQYFGPGTRLTVL.

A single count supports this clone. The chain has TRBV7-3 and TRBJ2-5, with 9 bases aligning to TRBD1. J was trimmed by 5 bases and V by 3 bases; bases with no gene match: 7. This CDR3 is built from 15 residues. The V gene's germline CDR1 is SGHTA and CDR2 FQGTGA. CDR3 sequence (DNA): TGTGCCAGCAGCTTCGGGACAGGGCTGGCGGAGACCCAGTACTTC. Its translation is CASSFGTGLAETQYF.

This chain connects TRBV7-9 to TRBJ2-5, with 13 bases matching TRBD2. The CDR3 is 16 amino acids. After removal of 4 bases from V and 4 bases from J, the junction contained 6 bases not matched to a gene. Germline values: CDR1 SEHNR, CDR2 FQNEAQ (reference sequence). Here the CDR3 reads CASSSGLAGRGETQYF. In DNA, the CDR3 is TGTGCCAGCAGCTCGGGACTAGCGGGAAGGGGAGAGACCCAGTACTTC.

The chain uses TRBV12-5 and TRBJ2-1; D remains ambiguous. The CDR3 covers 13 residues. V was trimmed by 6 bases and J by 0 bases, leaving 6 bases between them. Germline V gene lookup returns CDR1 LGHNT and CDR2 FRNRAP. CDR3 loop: CASGKSSYNEQFF. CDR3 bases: TGTGCTAGTGGGAAGAGCTCCTACAATGAGCAGTTCTTC.

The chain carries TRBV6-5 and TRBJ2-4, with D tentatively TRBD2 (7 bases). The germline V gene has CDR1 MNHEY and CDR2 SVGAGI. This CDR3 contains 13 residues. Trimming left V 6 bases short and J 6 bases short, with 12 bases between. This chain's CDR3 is CASRGGAVNIQYF. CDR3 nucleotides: TGTGCCAGCAGGGGGGGGGCTGTAAACATTCAGTACTTC.